These 28 T cell receptor beta chains originate from one sample sequenced in a study of blood T cell repertoires in COVID-19. Only in-frame clones appear in the TCRdb table, and some are missing; sequencing was by immunoSEQ multiplex PCR. The sample has a few hundred thousand clones; 88% are singletons. The sequencing sample was made of peripheral blood. The source of these receptors is a woman between 45 and 60 years old with active or convalescent COVID-19.

This chain joins TRBV29-1 and TRBJ1-3, with TRBD1 matching 7 bases. The germline V gene encodes CDR1 SQVTM and CDR2 ANQGSEA. This CDR3 is built from 15 residues. Trimming at V came to 4 bases and at J to 0 bases, leaving 6 bases not matched to a gene. CDR3 bases: TGCAGCGTTGCGACAGGGACACTCTCTGGAAACACCATATATTTT. It specifies CSVATGTLSGNTIYF. The full variable domain, rest sourced from reference TRBV29-1 and TRBJ1-3, is SAVISQKPSRDICQRGTSLTIQCQVDSQVTMMFWYRQQPGQSLTLIATANQGSEATYESGFVIDKFPISRPNLTFSTLTVSNMSPEDSSIYLCSVATGTLSGNTIYFGEGSWLTVV.

The chain links TRBV2 to TRBJ1-1; D remains unclear. Germline V lookup: CDR1 SNHLY, CDR2 FYNNEI. The ends were cut back, 3 bases at V and 0 bases at J, with 8 bases in the middle. This CDR3 has 14 amino acids. This chain's CDR3 is CASSERSMNTEAFF. The CDR3 nucleotides read TGTGCCAGCAGTGAGAGGAGTATGAACACTGAAGCTTTCTTT.

CDR3 in DNA: TGTGCCACCAGTGACCCCCGACTACCCGATACGCAGTATTTT. Protein sequence: CATSDPRLPDTQYF. The J gene is TRBJ2-3, the V gene TRBV24-1, with D tentatively TRBD2 (5 bases). Trimming cost V 4 bases and J 6 bases, with 13 bases left between them. The CDR3 sequence is 14 residues long. Germline CDR1 KGHDR, CDR2 SFDVKD.

The chain uses TRBV27 and TRBJ2-2; TRBD2 aligns across 8 bases. The trim removed 8 bases at V and 5 bases at J, leaving 7 bases unmatched. The V gene's germline CDR1 is MNHEY and CDR2 SMNVEV (reference sequence). The CDR3 contains 14 residues. The CDR3 region has the DNA TGTGCCAGCCGGACTAGCTCGGGAACCGGGGAGCTGTTTTTT. This codes for CASRTSSGTGELFF.

V gene TRBV6-2 or TRBV6-3 combines with J gene TRBJ1-1; 10 positions agree with TRBD1. The J segment lost 5 bases and the V segment lost 5 bases, leaving 11 bases of the junction unmatched. The CDR3 has 16 amino acids. In germline, CDR1 is MNHEY, CDR2 SVGEGT. The CDR3 sequence: CASSRMTGGISTEAFF. DNA for the CDR3: TGTGCCAGCAGTCGAATGACAGGGGGCATTTCAACTGAAGCTTTCTTT.

The DNA for the CDR3 is TGCGCCAGCAGCCCCGGGTCAAACACTGAAGCTTTCTTT. This translates into CASSPGSNTEAFF. The V call is TRBV5-1, the J call TRBJ1-1; no clear D gene. The CDR3 contains 13 residues. V shed 4 bases and J shed 2 bases, with 9 bases lying between them. Germline CDR1 and CDR2: SGHRS and YFSETQ.

This clone has just a few counts. V is TRBV7-2 and J is TRBJ2-7, with no clear D. Germline CDR1 reads SGHTA; CDR2 reads FQGNSA. Deletions cut 4 bases from V and 6 bases from J, with 7 bases between. The CDR3 has 11 residues. The CDR3 protein is CASSSSREQYF. In nucleotides, the CDR3 is TGTGCCAGCAGCTCGTCTCGCGAGCAGTACTTC.

J is TRBJ2-2 and V is TRBV28; the D gene is possibly TRBD2 (6 bases). The CDR3 has 16 amino acids. Germline CDR1 MDHEN, CDR2 SYDVKM. The V and J ends lost 7 bases and 7 bases respectively, with 22 bases between them. The CDR3 region is CASTRDSRWVGGELFF. The CDR3 DNA reads as TGTGCCAGCACCCGGGACTCCCGTTGGGTTGGCGGGGAGCTGTTTTTT.

This clone is a singleton in its sample. This chain links TRBV29-1 with TRBJ2-3; D is unclear. V was trimmed by 4 bases and J by 2 bases, leaving 10 bases between them. The CDR3 runs 13 residues. The germline V gene has CDR1 SQVTM and CDR2 ANQGSEA. CDR3 DNA: TGCAGCGTTGCTCGCGTTAACACAGATACGCAGTATTTT. Translation gives CSVARVNTDTQYF.

The rearrangement links TRBV4-2 to TRBJ2-7; D is perhaps TRBD1 (6 bases). The CDR3 has 13 amino acids. From germline, CDR1 is LGHNA and CDR2 YNFKEQ. Trimming removed 6 bases at V and 3 bases at J, with 12 bases between. CDR3 loop: CASSQRTDYEQYF. CDR3 in DNA: TGTGCCAGCAGTCAAAGGACAGACTACGAGCAGTACTTC.

The chain joins TRBV5-1 to TRBJ1-4; 7 positions agree with TRBD1. Germline CDR1 SGHRS, CDR2 YFSETQ. CDR3 size: 15 residues. The V gene end was trimmed by 2 bases and the J gene end by 6 bases; junction bases not matched to a gene: 7. CDR3 residues: CASSFLQGKDEKLFF. The CDR3 bases are TGCGCCAGCAGCTTCTTACAGGGGAAGGATGAAAAACTGTTTTTT.

The chain uses TRBV30 and TRBJ1-3; D might be TRBD1 (6 bases). The germline CDR1 and CDR2 sequences are GTSNPN and SVGIG (reference sequence). The germline V and J ends were trimmed by 3 bases and 4 bases, with 16 bases remaining between them. The CDR3 consists of 15 residues. In DNA form, the CDR3 reads TGTGCCTGGAGGAGGGGGGGGAGCGGAGGAAACACCATATATTTT. Its protein product is CAWRRGGSGGNTIYF.

V usage is TRBV6-2 or TRBV6-3 and J usage is TRBJ2-3; weak D call: TRBD2 (6 bases). This CDR3 is built from 16 residues. The V and J ends lost 6 bases and 0 bases respectively, with 16 bases between them. Germline V gene data show CDR1 as MNHEY and CDR2 as SVGEGT. CDR3 sequence reads: CASRYLSSVSTDTQYF. CDR3 bases: TGTGCCAGCAGATACCTTTCTAGCGTAAGCACAGATACGCAGTATTTT.

The CDR3 here is CASSLEGWGQDETQYF. For the CDR3, the DNA is TGTGCCAGCAGCTTGGAAGGCTGGGGGCAGGACGAGACCCAGTACTTC. The genes are TRBV5-8 and TRBJ2-5, with D possibly being TRBD1 (6 bases). With 0 bases removed from V and 5 bases from J, the gap between germline ends came to 17 bases. This CDR3 has 16 amino acids. In germline, CDR1 is SGHTS, CDR2 YDEGEE.

The V call is TRBV3-1 (or the pseudogene TRBV3-2), the J call TRBJ1-6; D is unclear. The ends were cut back, 0 bases at V and 5 bases at J, with 8 bases in the middle. CDR1 LGHDT and CDR2 YNNKEL come from the germline V gene (reference sequence). CDR3 length equals 15 residues. CDR3 sequence: CASSQERVHNSPLHF. Here the CDR3 DNA reads TGTGCCAGCAGCCAAGAGCGGGTACATAATTCACCCCTCCACTTT.

J is TRBJ1-1 and V is TRBV28, with 7 bases lining up with TRBD1. This CDR3 region has 15 residues. Trimming removed 6 bases from V and 3 bases from J; junction bases left unmatched: 10. Germline CDR1 reads MDHEN; CDR2 reads SYDVKM. CDR3 in DNA: TGTGCCAGCAGACCCTACGACAGGGTTCACACTGAAGCTTTCTTT. This codes for CASRPYDRVHTEAFF.

The chain joins TRBV7-9 to TRBJ2-1; 7 bases match TRBD2. The germline V gene encodes CDR1 SEHNR and CDR2 FQNEAQ (reference sequence). There are 15 residues in the CDR3. The J segment lost 7 bases and the V segment lost 1 base, leaving 7 bases of the junction unmatched. CDR3: CASSLEGRGGNEQFF. The DNA for the CDR3 is TGTGCCAGCAGCTTAGAGGGCCGCGGGGGTAATGAGCAGTTCTTC.

V usage is TRBV6-5 and J usage is TRBJ1-1, with D possibly being TRBD1 (5 bases). V was shortened by 7 bases and J by 0 bases, with 15 bases between the two germline ends. The length of the CDR3 is 15 residues. CDR1 is MNHEY, CDR2 SVGAGI, per germline. CDR3 protein: CASMTWGGLNTEAFF. CDR3 DNA: TGTGCCAGCATGACTTGGGGGGGATTGAACACTGAAGCTTTCTTT.

The CDR3 DNA sequence: TGCGCCAGCAGCCAAGATGGGACGGGGGGCGGGGAGACCCAGTACTTC. This codes for CASSQDGTGGGETQYF. J is TRBJ2-5 and V is TRBV4-3; weak D call: TRBD2 (7 bases). CDR1 is LGHNA, CDR2 YSLEER, per germline. This CDR3 has 16 amino acids. Between the trimmed V and J ends, which lost 0 bases and 5 bases, there was a span of 16 bases.

J is TRBJ1-5 and V is TRBV2, with TRBD1 matching over 7 bases. The CDR3 contains 15 residues. V trimming: 0 bases; J trimming: 6 bases; junction bases outside the gene matches: 5. In germline, CDR1 is SNHLY, CDR2 FYNNEI. The CDR3 nucleotides read TGTGCCAGCAGTGAAGCGAGGGGGCGAGGTCAGCCCCAGCATTTT. Its protein product is CASSEARGRGQPQHF.

The rearrangement links TRBV7-6 to TRBJ1-4; D might be TRBD1 (6 bases). V dropped 3 bases and J dropped 5 bases, with 10 bases sitting between them. The CDR3 is 14 residues long. Germline CDR1 and CDR2: SGHVS and FNYEAQ. The CDR3 DNA sequence: TGTGCCAGCAGCTTGACAGGAAACAATGAAAAACTGTTTTTT. It encodes CASSLTGNNEKLFF.

V gene TRBV19 combines with J gene TRBJ1-6; D gene unclear. CDR3 size: 14 residues. Trimming shortened V by 4 bases and J by 7 bases, and 11 bases separated the two germline ends. The germline gives CDR1 LNHDA, CDR2 SQIVND (reference sequence). The CDR3 spells CASSNRARNSPLHF. The CDR3 DNA is TGTGCCAGTAGTAACCGAGCCCGAAATTCACCCCTCCACTTT.

The chain employs TRBV3-1 (or the pseudogene TRBV3-2) and TRBJ2-2, with 9 bases lining up with TRBD2. The V segment lost 3 bases and the J segment 7 bases; nucleotides outside the gene matches: 6. The CDR3 totals 15 residues. Per germline, CDR1 LGHDT and CDR2 YNNKEL (reference sequence). CDR3 DNA: TGTGCCAGCAGCCATTCGGGACTAGCAGGCGGGGAGCTGTTTTTT. Its translation is CASSHSGLAGGELFF.

The rearrangement links TRBV12-3 or TRBV12-4 to TRBJ1-5; possibly TRBD1 for D (6 bases). The CDR3 runs to 13 residues. V shed 3 bases and J shed 11 bases, with 14 bases lying between them. CDR3 in DNA: TGTGCCAGCAGTTTGGCGGGGGCCAGGGCCCAGCATTTT. It is translated as CASSLAGARAQHF.

This clone is a singleton in its sample. J is TRBJ1-2 and V is TRBV11-2; unclear D gene. Germline loops: CDR1 SGHAT, CDR2 FQNNGV. There are 16 residues in the CDR3. V lost 2 bases to trimming and J lost 3 bases, with 16 bases between them. The DNA for the CDR3 is TGTGCCAGCAGCTTAATGGCAGACTCCTCTTACTATGGCTACACCTTC. Protein: CASSLMADSSYYGYTF.

The chain uses TRBV5-1 and TRBJ2-5; 14 bases align to TRBD2. Germline CDR1 and CDR2: SGHRS and YFSETQ. V was pared by 3 bases and J by 4 bases, with 5 bases of the junction left unmatched. CDR3 length equals 16 residues. The CDR3 DNA is TGCGCCAGCAGCTCCGGGACTAGCGGGAGTTCAGAGACCCAGTACTTC. Translated: CASSSGTSGSSETQYF.

The chain is built from TRBV30 and TRBJ1-2; possibly TRBD1 for D (5 bases). Trimming shortened V by 3 bases and J by 2 bases, and 13 bases separated the two germline ends. CDR1 GTSNPN and CDR2 SVGIG come from the germline V gene (reference sequence). CDR3 length equals 14 residues. The CDR3 sequence: CAWSLPRQNYGYTF. Written as DNA, the CDR3 is TGTGCCTGGAGCCTTCCTCGACAGAACTATGGCTACACCTTC.

This rearrangement joins TRBV6-5 to TRBJ2-3; 10 bases line up with TRBD1. CDR3 length equals 15 residues. The J segment lost 8 bases and the V segment lost 7 bases, leaving 12 bases of the junction unmatched. Germline CDR1 MNHEY, CDR2 SVGAGI. CDR3 DNA sequence: TGTGCCAGCAATCCCGACAGGGGGCAATCTGGTACGCAGTATTTT. Protein product: CASNPDRGQSGTQYF.